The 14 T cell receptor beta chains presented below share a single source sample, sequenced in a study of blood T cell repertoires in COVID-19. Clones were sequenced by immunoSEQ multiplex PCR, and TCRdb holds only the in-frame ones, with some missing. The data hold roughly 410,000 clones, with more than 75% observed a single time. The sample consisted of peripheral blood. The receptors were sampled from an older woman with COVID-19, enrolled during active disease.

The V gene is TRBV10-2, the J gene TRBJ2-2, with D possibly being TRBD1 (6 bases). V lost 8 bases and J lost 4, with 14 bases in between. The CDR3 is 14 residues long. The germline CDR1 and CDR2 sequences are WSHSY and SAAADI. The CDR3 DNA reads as TGCGCCAGCTTCGGGACAACTTCCACCGGGGAGCTGTTTTTT. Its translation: CASFGTTSTGELFF.

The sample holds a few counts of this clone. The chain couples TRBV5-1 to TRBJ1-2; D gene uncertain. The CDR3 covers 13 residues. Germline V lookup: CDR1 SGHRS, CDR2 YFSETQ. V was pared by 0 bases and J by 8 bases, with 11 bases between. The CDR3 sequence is CASSLGPLGGYTF. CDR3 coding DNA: TGCGCCAGCAGCTTGGGGCCCCTCGGGGGCTACACCTTC.

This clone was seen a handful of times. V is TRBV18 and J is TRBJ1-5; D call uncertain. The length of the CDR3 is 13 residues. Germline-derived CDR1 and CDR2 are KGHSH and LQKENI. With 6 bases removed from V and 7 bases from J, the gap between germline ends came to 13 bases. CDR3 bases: TGTGCCAGCTCTTTGGGCATTAACCAGCCCCAGCATTTT. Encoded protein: CASSLGINQPQHF. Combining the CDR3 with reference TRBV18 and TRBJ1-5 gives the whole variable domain NAGVMQNPRHLVRRRGQEARLRCSPMKGHSHVYWYRQLPEEGLKFMVYLQKENIIDESGMPKERFSAEFPKEGPSILRIQQVVRGDSAAYFCASSLGINQPQHFGDGTRLSIL.

The CDR3 is CASSDGVEQYF. In DNA, the CDR3 is TGTGCCAGCTCCGACGGGGTAGAGCAGTACTTC. This chain connects TRBV3-1 (or the pseudogene TRBV3-2) to TRBJ2-7; TRBD2 is a possible D gene (5 bases). CDR1 is LGHDT and CDR2 is YNNKEL in the germline V gene (reference sequence). This CDR3 has 11 residues. V lost 8 bases and J lost 7, with 12 bases in between.

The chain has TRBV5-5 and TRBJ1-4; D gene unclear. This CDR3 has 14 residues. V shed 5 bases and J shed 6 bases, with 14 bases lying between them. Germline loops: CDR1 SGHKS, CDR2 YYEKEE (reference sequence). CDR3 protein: CASSPPELDEKLFF. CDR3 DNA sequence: TGTGCCAGCAGTCCACCGGAGTTAGATGAAAAACTGTTTTTT.

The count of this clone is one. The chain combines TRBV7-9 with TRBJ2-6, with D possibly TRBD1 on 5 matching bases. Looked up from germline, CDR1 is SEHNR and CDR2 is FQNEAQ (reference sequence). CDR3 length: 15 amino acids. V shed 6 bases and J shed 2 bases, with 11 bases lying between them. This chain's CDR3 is CASRGRAAGANVLTF. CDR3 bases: TGTGCCAGCAGGGGGCGAGCCGCTGGGGCCAACGTCCTGACTTTC. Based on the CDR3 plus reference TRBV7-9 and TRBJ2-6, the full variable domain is DTGVSQNPRHKITKRGQNVTFRCDPISEHNRLYWYRQTLGQGPEFLTYFQNEAQLEKSRLLSDRFSAERPKGSFSTLEIQRTEQGDSAMYLCASRGRAAGANVLTFGAGSRLTVL.

CDR3: CASSLAGTGLYEQYF. In DNA form, the CDR3 reads TGTGCCAGCAGCTTGGCCGGGACGGGACTATACGAGCAGTACTTC. V is TRBV5-8 and J is TRBJ2-7; 7 bases are shared with TRBD2. CDR3 length equals 15 residues. Germline V gene data show CDR1 as SGHTS and CDR2 as YDEGEE. The V segment lost 0 bases and the J segment 4 bases; nucleotides outside the gene matches: 7.

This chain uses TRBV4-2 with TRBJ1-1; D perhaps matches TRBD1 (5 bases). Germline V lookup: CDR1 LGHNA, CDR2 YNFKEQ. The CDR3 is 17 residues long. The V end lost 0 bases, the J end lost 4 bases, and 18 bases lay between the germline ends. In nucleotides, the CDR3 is TGTGCCAGCAGCCAAGATCATGGCAGGGTGAGGACCACTGAAGCTTTCTTT. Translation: CASSQDHGRVRTTEAFF.

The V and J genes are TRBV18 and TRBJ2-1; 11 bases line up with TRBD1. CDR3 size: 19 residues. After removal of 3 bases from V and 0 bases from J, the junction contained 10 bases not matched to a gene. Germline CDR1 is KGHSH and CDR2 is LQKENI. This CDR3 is CASSPRISGTGGSYNEQFF. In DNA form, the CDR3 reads TGTGCCAGCTCACCCCGAATCTCCGGGACAGGGGGCTCCTACAATGAGCAGTTCTTC.

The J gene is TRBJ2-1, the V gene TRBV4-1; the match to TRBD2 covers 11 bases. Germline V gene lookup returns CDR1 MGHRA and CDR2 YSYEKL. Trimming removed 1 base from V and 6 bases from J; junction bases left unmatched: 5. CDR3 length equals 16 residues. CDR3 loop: CASSQAPSGGSNEQFF. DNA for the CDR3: TGCGCCAGCAGCCAAGCCCCTAGCGGGGGGAGCAATGAGCAGTTCTTC.

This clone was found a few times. CDR3 DNA sequence: TGTGCCAGCTCGGAGGAAGATAATTCACCCCTCCACTTT. Encoded protein: CASSEEDNSPLHF. The chain carries TRBV18 and TRBJ1-6; D is undetermined. In germline, CDR1 is KGHSH, CDR2 LQKENI. Trimming shortened V by 6 bases and J by 5 bases, and 8 bases separated the two germline ends. This CDR3 spans 13 amino acids.

Written as DNA, the CDR3 is TGTGCCAGCAGCCTCTTAGCTGACAATGAGCAGTTCTTC. This encodes CASSLLADNEQFF. This sequence joins TRBV5-4 and TRBJ2-1; D is unclear. CDR3 length: 13 amino acids. Between the trimmed V and J ends, which lost 4 bases and 5 bases, there was a span of 10 bases. CDR1 is SGHNT and CDR2 is YYREEE in the germline V gene (reference sequence).

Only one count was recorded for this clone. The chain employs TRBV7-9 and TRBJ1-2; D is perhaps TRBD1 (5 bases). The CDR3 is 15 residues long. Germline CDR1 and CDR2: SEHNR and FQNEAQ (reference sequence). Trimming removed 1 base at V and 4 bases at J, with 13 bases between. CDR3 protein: CASSLEISRVYGYTF. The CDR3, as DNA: TGTGCCAGCAGCTTAGAAATAAGCAGGGTCTATGGCTACACCTTC. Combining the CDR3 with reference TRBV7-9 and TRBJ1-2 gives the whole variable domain DTGVSQNPRHKITKRGQNVTFRCDPISEHNRLYWYRQTLGQGPEFLTYFQNEAQLEKSRLLSDRFSAERPKGSFSTLEIQRTEQGDSAMYLCASSLEISRVYGYTFGSGTRLTVV.

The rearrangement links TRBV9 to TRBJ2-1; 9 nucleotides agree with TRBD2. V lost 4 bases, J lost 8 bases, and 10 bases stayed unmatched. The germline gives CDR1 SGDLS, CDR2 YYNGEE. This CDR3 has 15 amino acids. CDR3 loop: CASSYLSGGTDEQFF. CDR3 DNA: TGTGCCAGCAGCTACTTAAGCGGGGGGACGGATGAGCAGTTCTTC.